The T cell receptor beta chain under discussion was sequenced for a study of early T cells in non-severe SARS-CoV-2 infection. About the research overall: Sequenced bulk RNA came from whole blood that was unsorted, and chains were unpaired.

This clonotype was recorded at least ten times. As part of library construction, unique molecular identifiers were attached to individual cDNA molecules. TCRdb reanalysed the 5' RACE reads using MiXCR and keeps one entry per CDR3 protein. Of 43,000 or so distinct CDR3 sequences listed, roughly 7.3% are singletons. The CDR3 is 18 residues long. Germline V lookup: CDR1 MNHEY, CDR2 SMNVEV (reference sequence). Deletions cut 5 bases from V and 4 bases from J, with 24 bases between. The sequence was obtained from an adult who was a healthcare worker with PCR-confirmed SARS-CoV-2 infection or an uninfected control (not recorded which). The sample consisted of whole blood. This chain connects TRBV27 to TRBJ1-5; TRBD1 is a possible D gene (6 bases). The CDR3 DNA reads TGTGCCAGCAGTCTACCCTCCCCACGGGACAAGAAAAATCAGCCCCAGCATTTT. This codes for CASSLPSPRDKKNQPQHF.